This entry describes one T cell receptor (beta chain). Germline CDR1 reads LNHDA; CDR2 reads SQIVND (reference sequence). The V end was cut by 0 bases, the J end by 4 bases, with 21 bases between. The CDR3 extends over 18 amino acids. The data belong to a study of blood T cell repertoires in COVID-19. Profiled with immunoSEQ multiplex PCR; TCRdb holds only in-frame clones, not every one. This table holds about 320,000 clones, around 89% found once. The source is a man between 18 and 29 years old who had recovered from COVID-19. The sample taken for sequencing was peripheral blood. The chain combines TRBV19 with TRBJ1-2, with D possibly matching TRBD1 (6 bases). CDR3 sequence reads: CASSIEGAFVNPIYGYTF. The DNA of the CDR3 is TGTGCCAGTAGTATAGAGGGGGCATTCGTTAATCCTATCTATGGCTACACCTTC. Combining the CDR3 with reference TRBV19 and TRBJ1-2 gives the whole variable domain DGGITQSPKYLFRKEGQNVTLSCEQNLNHDAMYWYRQDPGQGLRLIYYSQIVNDFQKGDIAEGYSVSREKKESFPLTVTSAQKNPTAFYLCASSIEGAFVNPIYGYTFGSGTRLTVV.